The 14 T cell receptor beta chains below were found in one sample sequenced in a study of somatic mutations in cytotoxic T cells in rheumatoid arthritis. Libraries were prepared by immunoSEQ multiplex PCR; TCRdb keeps only in-frame clonotypes and omits some of them. The table shows 13,000 or so clones, with 82% occurring only once. The specimen was CD8+ T cells sorted from blood. These receptors all come from an adult with rheumatoid arthritis.

The V call is TRBV4-1, the J call TRBJ2-7, with D possibly being TRBD1 or TRBD2 (5 bases each). Germline loops: CDR1 MGHRA, CDR2 YSYEKL. The CDR3 covers 14 residues. V was cut by 1 base and J by 0 bases, with 7 bases left in between. DNA of the CDR3: TGCGCCAGCAGCCAAGTGGGGGTCTCCTACGAGCAGTACTTC. It translates to CASSQVGVSYEQYF.

Here the CDR3 reads CASSPWTGTNEKLFF. The DNA for the CDR3 is TGTGCCAGCAGTCCGTGGACAGGGACTAATGAAAAACTGTTTTTT. The J gene is TRBJ1-4, the V gene TRBV6-6; 8 bases line up with TRBD1. Germline values: CDR1 MNHNY, CDR2 SVGAGI (reference sequence). The CDR3 length is 15 residues. V gave up 5 bases and J gave up 2 bases; unmatched junction bases: 4.

The gene calls are TRBV30 and TRBJ2-7; possibly TRBD1 for D (6 bases). Germline V gene data show CDR1 as GTSNPN and CDR2 as SVGIG (reference sequence). Trimming took 5 bases from V and 6 from J, leaving 17 bases between them. The CDR3 extends over 13 amino acids. As DNA, the CDR3 is TGTGCCTGGGAACGCCAGGGGATAAGCGAGCAGTACTTC. Its protein is CAWERQGISEQYF.

The chain combines TRBV5-6 with TRBJ2-7; 10 nucleotides agree with TRBD1. V shed 0 bases, J shed 7 bases, and the junction held 4 bases outside the gene matches. The CDR3 covers 14 residues. Germline V gene sequence: CDR1 SGHDT, CDR2 YYEEEE. CDR3: CASSLGQGAREQYF. CDR3 sequence (DNA): TGTGCCAGCAGCTTGGGACAGGGGGCGAGGGAGCAGTACTTC.

The J gene is TRBJ2-1, the V gene TRBV10-3, with D possibly TRBD1 on 6 matching bases. The germline V and J ends were trimmed by 6 bases and 6 bases, with 21 bases remaining between them. Germline CDR1 is ENHRY and CDR2 is SYGVKD. The length of the CDR3 is 16 residues. CDR3 sequence (DNA): TGTGCCATCAGAGGGTGGGACACTGAGGAACCCAATGAGCAGTTCTTC. This encodes CAIRGWDTEEPNEQFF.

The chain carries TRBV7-2 and TRBJ2-5, with TRBD2 matching 12 bases. V was clipped by 5 bases and J by 1 base; unmatched bases: 5. The germline V gene has CDR1 SGHTA and CDR2 FQGNSA. The CDR3 is made up of 16 amino acids. The CDR3: CASSPTSGGFQETQYF. The DNA for the CDR3 is TGTGCCAGCAGCCCGACTAGCGGGGGTTTCCAAGAGACCCAGTACTTC.

J is TRBJ2-1 and V is TRBV28; D call uncertain. The CDR3 covers 14 residues. The germline CDR1 and CDR2 sequences are MDHEN and SYDVKM. Between the trimmed V and J ends, which lost 2 bases and 7 bases, there was a span of 12 bases. The DNA for the CDR3 is TGTGCCAGCAGTTTACTGCCCAGAGAAAATGAGCAGTTCTTC. Translated: CASSLLPRENEQFF.

The V and J genes are TRBV30 and TRBJ2-1, with 7 bases aligning to TRBD1. Germline V gene lookup returns CDR1 GTSNPN and CDR2 SVGIG (reference sequence). V lost 7 bases, J lost 0 bases, and 9 bases stayed unmatched. CDR3 length: 15 amino acids. CDR3 sequence: CAFFGTASSYNEQFF. The CDR3 DNA reads TGTGCCTTCTTCGGGACAGCCAGCTCCTACAATGAGCAGTTCTTC.

The J gene is TRBJ2-5, the V gene TRBV7-9; 11 bases line up with TRBD2. Germline V gene lookup returns CDR1 SEHNR and CDR2 FQNEAQ (reference sequence). The V segment lost 1 base and the J segment 4 bases; nucleotides outside the gene matches: 8. The CDR3 runs to 17 residues. The CDR3 DNA reads as TGTGCCAGCAGCTTAGAGTTAGCGGGAGGGCCGAGAGAGACCCAGTACTTC. This translates into CASSLELAGGPRETQYF.

This clone is a singleton in its sample. The V and J genes are TRBV4-2 and TRBJ2-3; 11 bases align to TRBD2. Germline CDR1 reads LGHNA; CDR2 reads YNFKEQ. Trimming took 4 bases from V and 3 from J; bases not matched to a gene: 3. The CDR3 contains 15 residues. The CDR3 sequence: CASSLTSGKTDTQYF. In DNA, the CDR3 is TGTGCCAGCAGCCTGACTAGCGGGAAGACAGATACGCAGTATTTT.

The chain uses TRBV13 and TRBJ2-7; 7 nucleotides agree with TRBD2. CDR1 PRHDT and CDR2 FYEKMQ come from the germline V gene (reference sequence). The CDR3 extends over 15 amino acids. Unmatched junction bases numbered 13, after V lost 5 bases and J lost 6 bases. CDR3 amino acids: CASSVRDYGTSEQYF. Written as DNA, the CDR3 is TGTGCCAGCAGCGTCCGGGACTATGGGACCTCCGAGCAGTACTTC.

For the CDR3, the DNA is TGCGCCAGCAGTGAGCCGGAAGCGGGCCGAGAGGACGAGACCCAGTACTTC. Translating gives CASSEPEAGREDETQYF. The chain recombines TRBV10-2 with TRBJ2-5; D perhaps matches TRBD2 (6 bases). The CDR3 extends over 17 amino acids. V gave up 2 bases and J gave up 5 bases, with 21 bases separating them. The germline V gene has CDR1 WSHSY and CDR2 SAAADI.

V is TRBV27 and J is TRBJ1-1; D uncertain. The CDR3 covers 13 residues. Germline CDR1 is MNHEY and CDR2 is SMNVEV (reference sequence). V gave up 2 bases and J gave up 0 bases, with 4 bases separating them. CDR3 bases: TGTGCCAGCAGTTTAAATCTGAACACTGAAGCTTTCTTT. It is translated as CASSLNLNTEAFF.

The chain combines TRBV2 with TRBJ2-7; 12 nucleotides agree with TRBD2. V was clipped by 5 bases and J by 2 bases; unmatched bases: 25. This CDR3 spans 22 amino acids. From germline, CDR1 is SNHLY and CDR2 FYNNEI. The CDR3 reads CASSLMGGPTSLLAGGPYEQYF. In DNA, the CDR3 is TGTGCCAGCAGTTTGATGGGGGGACCTACCTCTTTACTAGCGGGAGGCCCCTACGAGCAGTACTTC.